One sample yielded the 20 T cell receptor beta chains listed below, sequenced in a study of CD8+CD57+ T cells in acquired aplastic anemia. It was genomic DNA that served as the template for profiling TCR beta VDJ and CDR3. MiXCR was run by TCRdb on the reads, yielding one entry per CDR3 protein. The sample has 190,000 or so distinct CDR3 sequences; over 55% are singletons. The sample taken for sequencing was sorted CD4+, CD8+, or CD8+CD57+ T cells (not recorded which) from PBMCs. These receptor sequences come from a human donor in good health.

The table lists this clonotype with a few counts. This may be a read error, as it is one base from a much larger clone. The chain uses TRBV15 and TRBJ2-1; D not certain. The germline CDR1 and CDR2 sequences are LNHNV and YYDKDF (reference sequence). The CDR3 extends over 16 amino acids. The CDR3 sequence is CATSRELGFNYSEQFF. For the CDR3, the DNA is TGTGCCACCAGCAGAGAATTGGGTTTTAACTACAGTGAGCAGTTCTTC.

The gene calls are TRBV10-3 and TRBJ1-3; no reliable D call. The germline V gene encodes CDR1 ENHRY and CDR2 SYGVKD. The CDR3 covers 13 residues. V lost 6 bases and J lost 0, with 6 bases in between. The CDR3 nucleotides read TGTGCCATCAGCTCCTCCTCTGGAAACACCATATATTTT. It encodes CAISSSSGNTIYF.

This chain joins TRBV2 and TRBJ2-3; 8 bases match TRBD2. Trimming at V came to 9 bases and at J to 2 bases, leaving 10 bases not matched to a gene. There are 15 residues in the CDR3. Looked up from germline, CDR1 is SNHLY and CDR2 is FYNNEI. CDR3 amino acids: CASSRGGFDTDTQYF. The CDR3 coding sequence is TGTGCCAGTAGTCGGGGGGGGTTCGACACAGATACGCAGTATTTT.

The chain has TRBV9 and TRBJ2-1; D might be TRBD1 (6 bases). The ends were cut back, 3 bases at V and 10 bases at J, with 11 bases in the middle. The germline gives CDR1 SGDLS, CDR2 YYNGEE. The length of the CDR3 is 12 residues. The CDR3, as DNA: TGTGCCAGCAGCGGCCGGACAGTCGAGCAGTTCTTC. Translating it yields CASSGRTVEQFF.

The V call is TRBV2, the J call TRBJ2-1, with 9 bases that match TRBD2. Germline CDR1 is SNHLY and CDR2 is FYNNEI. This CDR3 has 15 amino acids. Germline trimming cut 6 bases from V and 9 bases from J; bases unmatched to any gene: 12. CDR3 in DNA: TGTGCCAGCAGCGACCGGCGAGCGGGGGGCGGTGAGCAGTTCTTC. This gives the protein CASSDRRAGGGEQFF. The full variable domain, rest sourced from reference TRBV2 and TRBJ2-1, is EPEVTQTPSHQVTQMGQEVILRCVPISNHLYFYWYRQILGQKVEFLVSFYNNEISEKSEIFDDQFSVERPDGSNFTLKIRSTKLEDSAMYFCASSDRRAGGGEQFFGPGTRLTVL.

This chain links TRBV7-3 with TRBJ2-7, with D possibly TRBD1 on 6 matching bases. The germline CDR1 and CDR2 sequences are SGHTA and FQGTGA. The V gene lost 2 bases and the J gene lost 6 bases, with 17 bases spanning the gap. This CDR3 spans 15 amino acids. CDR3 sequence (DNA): TGTGCCAGCAGCTTACGCCCGGGGCAGGGGAGCGAGCAGTACTTC. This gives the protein CASSLRPGQGSEQYF.

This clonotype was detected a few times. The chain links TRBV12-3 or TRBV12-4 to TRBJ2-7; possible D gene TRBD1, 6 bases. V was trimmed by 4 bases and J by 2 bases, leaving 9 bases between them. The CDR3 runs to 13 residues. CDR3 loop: CASSSGQPYEQYF. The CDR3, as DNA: TGTGCCAGCAGTTCCGGACAGCCCTACGAGCAGTACTTC.

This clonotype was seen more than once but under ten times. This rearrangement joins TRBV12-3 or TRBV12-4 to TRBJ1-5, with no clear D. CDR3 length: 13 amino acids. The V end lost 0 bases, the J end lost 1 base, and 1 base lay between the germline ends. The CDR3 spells CASSLASNQPQHF. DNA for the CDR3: TGTGCCAGCAGTTTAGCAAGCAATCAGCCCCAGCATTTT.

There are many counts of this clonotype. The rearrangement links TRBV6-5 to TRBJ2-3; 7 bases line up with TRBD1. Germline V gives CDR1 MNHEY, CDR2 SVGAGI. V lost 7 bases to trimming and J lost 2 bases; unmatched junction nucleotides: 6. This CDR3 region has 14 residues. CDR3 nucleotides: TGTGCCAGCAACACAGGGGCCGCCACAGATACGCAGTATTTT. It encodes CASNTGAATDTQYF.

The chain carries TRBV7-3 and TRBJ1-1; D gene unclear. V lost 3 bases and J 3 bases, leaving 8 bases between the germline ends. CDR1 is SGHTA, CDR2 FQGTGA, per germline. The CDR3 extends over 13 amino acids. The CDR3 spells CASSFQGHTEAFF. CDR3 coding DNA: TGTGCCAGCAGCTTTCAAGGTCACACTGAAGCTTTCTTT.

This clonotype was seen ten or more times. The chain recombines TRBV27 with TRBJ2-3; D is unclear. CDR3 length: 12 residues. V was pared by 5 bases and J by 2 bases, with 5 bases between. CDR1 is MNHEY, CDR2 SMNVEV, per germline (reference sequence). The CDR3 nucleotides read TGTGCCAGCAGTAAATTCACAGATACGCAGTATTTT. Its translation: CASSKFTDTQYF.

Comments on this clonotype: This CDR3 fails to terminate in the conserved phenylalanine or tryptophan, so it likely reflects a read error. The DNA of the CDR3 is TGTGCTAGCAGCTCCGGACAGGGGGCCGGCGAGCAGTACTCC. This encodes CASSSGQGAGEQYS. The chain recombines TRBV7-7 with TRBJ2-7; 11 nucleotides agree with TRBD1. The germline gives CDR1 SSHAT, CDR2 FNYEAQ (reference sequence). The CDR3 covers 14 residues.

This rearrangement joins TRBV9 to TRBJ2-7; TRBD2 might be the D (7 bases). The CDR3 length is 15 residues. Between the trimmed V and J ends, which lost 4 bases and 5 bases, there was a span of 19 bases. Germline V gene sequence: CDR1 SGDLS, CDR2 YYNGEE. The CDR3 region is CASSFEGGLFDEQYF. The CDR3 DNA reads TGTGCCAGCAGCTTCGAGGGGGGGCTTTTCGACGAGCAGTACTTC.

CDR3 coding DNA: TGTGCCAGCAGCGTAGGGAGGGGCACCGGGGAGCTGTTTTTT. It encodes CASSVGRGTGELFF. V and J are TRBV9 and TRBJ2-2, with D tentatively TRBD2 (6 bases). Germline V lookup: CDR1 SGDLS, CDR2 YYNGEE. Trimming removed 0 bases at V and 4 bases at J, with 7 bases between. This CDR3 is built from 14 residues.

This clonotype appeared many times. In DNA form, the CDR3 reads TGTGCCAGCAGTTACCCCCCCCCTGAAGCTTTCTTT. It codes for CASSYPPPEAFF. The chain employs TRBV6-6 and TRBJ1-1; D is ambiguous. The CDR3 has 12 residues. Germline CDR1 is MNHNY and CDR2 is SVGAGI (reference sequence). Trimming left V 2 bases short and J 6 bases short, with 7 bases between.

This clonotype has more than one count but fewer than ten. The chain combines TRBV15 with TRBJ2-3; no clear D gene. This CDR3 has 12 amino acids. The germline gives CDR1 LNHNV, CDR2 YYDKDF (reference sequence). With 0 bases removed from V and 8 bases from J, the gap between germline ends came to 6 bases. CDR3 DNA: TGTGCCACCAGCAGAGATCTTCCTACGCAGTATTTT. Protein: CATSRDLPTQYF.

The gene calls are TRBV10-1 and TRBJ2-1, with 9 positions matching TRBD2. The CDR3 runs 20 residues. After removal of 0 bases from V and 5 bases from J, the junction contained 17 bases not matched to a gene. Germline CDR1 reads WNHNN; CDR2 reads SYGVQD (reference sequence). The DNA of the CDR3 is TGCGCCAGCAGTGAGTCGTCGAGGATTAGCGGGGGCCCGGACCACAATGAGCAGTTCTTC. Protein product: CASSESSRISGGPDHNEQFF.

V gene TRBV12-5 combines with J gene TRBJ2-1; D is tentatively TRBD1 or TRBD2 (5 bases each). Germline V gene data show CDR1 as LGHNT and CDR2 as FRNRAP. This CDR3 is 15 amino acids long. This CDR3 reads CASSWTGGSYNEQFF. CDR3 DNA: TGTGCCAGCAGTTGGACTGGGGGCTCCTACAATGAGCAGTTCTTC. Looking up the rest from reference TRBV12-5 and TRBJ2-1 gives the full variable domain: DARVTQTPRHKVTEMGQEVTMRCQPILGHNTVFWYRQTMMQGLELLAYFRNRAPLDDSGMPKDRFSAEMPDATLATLKIQPSEPRDSAVYFCASSWTGGSYNEQFFGPGTRLTVL.

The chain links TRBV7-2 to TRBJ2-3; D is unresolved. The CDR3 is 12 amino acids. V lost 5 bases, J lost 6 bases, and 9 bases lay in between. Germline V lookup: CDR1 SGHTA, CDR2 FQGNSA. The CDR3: CASSREDDTQYF. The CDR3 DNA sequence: TGTGCCAGCAGCCGCGAAGACGATACGCAGTATTTT.

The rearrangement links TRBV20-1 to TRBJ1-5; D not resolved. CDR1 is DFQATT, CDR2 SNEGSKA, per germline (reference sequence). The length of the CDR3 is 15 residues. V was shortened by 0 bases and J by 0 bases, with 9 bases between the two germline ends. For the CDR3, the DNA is TGCAGTGCTAGAGAATCCGGAAATAGCAATCAGCCCCAGCATTTT. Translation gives CSARESGNSNQPQHF.